These 20 T cell receptor beta chains were all obtained from the same sample, sequenced in a study of blood T cell repertoires in COVID-19. Measured with immunoSEQ multiplex PCR; TCRdb has only the in-frame clones, and not every one. The sample carries approximately 300,000 clones, 80% to 85% recorded once. Sequenced input: peripheral blood. Receptors originate from an older person with COVID-19, enrolled during active disease.

The genes are TRBV19 and TRBJ2-2; D uncertain. This CDR3 comprises 18 residues. The V and J ends lost 7 bases and 0 bases respectively, with 21 bases between them. CDR1 is LNHDA and CDR2 is SQIVND in the germline V gene (reference sequence). In DNA, the CDR3 is TGTGCCAGTACCCCGGCCGACTTAGCACGAACGAACACCGGGGAGCTGTTTTTT. This translates into CASTPADLARTNTGELFF. Full variable domain (outside the CDR3, taken from reference TRBV19 and TRBJ2-2): DGGITQSPKYLFRKEGQNVTLSCEQNLNHDAMYWYRQDPGQGLRLIYYSQIVNDFQKGDIAEGYSVSREKKESFPLTVTSAQKNPTAFYLCASTPADLARTNTGELFFGEGSRLTVL.

This clone has a single count. Sequence at one end of the junction differs from germline and may be a read error. The chain joins TRBV6-5 to TRBJ2-7; perhaps TRBD1 as D (5 bases). The CDR3 totals 12 residues. Germline values: CDR1 MNHEY, CDR2 SVGAGI. In DNA form, the CDR3 reads TGTGCCAGCAGTTACGGGGCAGGGTTTATCGACTTC. This codes for CASSYGAGFIDF.

This clone showed up just once. The J gene is TRBJ1-1, the V gene TRBV3-1 (or the pseudogene TRBV3-2); D is uncertain. Trimming took off 5 bases at V and 1 base at J, with 8 bases between the two ends. CDR3 size: 13 residues. Germline loops: CDR1 LGHDT, CDR2 YNNKEL (reference sequence). CDR3 nucleotides: TGTGCCAGCAGCTCCCTTAGGAACACTGAAGCTTTCTTT. This gives the protein CASSSLRNTEAFF.

Only one count was recorded for this clone. The genes are TRBV5-1 and TRBJ1-3; no clear D. The V end lost 0 bases, the J end lost 2 bases, and 15 bases lay between the germline ends. Per germline, CDR1 SGHRS and CDR2 YFSETQ. CDR3 length: 17 residues. CDR3 nucleotides: TGCGCCAGCAGCTTGGAAGCACAGAGCAACCCTGGAAACACCATATATTTT. This translates into CASSLEAQSNPGNTIYF.

This chain links TRBV7-8 with TRBJ2-1, with 15 bases aligning to TRBD2. The CDR3 loop spans 15 amino acids. The germline V gene has CDR1 SGHVS and CDR2 FQNEAQ. With 4 bases clipped from V and 9 bases from J, the junction kept 4 bases outside the gene matches. The CDR3 nucleotides are TGTGCCAGCAGCTCGGGACTAGCGGGAGGAGGTGAGCAGTTCTTC. This translates into CASSSGLAGGGEQFF.

V and J are TRBV7-2 and TRBJ1-2; TRBD1 matches at 8 bases. The CDR3 has 15 amino acids. The junction had 5 bases not matched to a gene; V was cut back by 4 bases and J by 1 base. Germline assignment: CDR1 SGHTA and CDR2 FQGNSA. The CDR3 DNA is TGTGCCAGCAGCTACTACGACAGGGGTAACTATGGCTACACCTTC. Amino acids: CASSYYDRGNYGYTF.

CDR3 sequence: CASSATSTWGGPNEQYF. The CDR3 DNA sequence: TGTGCCAGCAGTGCGACCTCGACGTGGGGGGGGCCCAACGAGCAGTACTTC. This chain links TRBV6-1 with TRBJ2-7; D is possibly TRBD2 (7 bases). Trimming took 4 bases from V and 5 from J, leaving 24 bases between them. Per the germline V gene, CDR1 is MNHNS and CDR2 is SASEGT. The CDR3 spans 17 residues.

The DNA of the CDR3 is TGTGCCAGCAGCTTCAGGACAAATGGCGGCTACACCTTC. It codes for CASSFRTNGGYTF. The V gene is TRBV7-2, the J gene TRBJ1-2; a possible D gene is TRBD1 (5 bases). CDR1 is SGHTA and CDR2 is FQGNSA in the germline V gene. Between the trimmed V and J ends, which lost 3 bases and 8 bases, there was a span of 13 bases. The CDR3 has 13 amino acids. Variable domain in full (rest from reference TRBV7-2 and TRBJ1-2): GAGVSQSPSNKVTEKGKDVELRCDPISGHTALYWYRQSLGQGLEFLIYFQGNSAPDKSGLPSDRFSAERTGGSVSTLTIQRTQQEDSAVYLCASSFRTNGGYTFGSGTRLTVV.

About this clone itself: In the same sample, other DNA sequences code for this CDR3. The J gene is TRBJ2-5, the V gene TRBV7-2; the match to TRBD2 covers 14 bases. Germline V CDR1 and CDR2: SGHTA, FQGNSA. CDR3 length equals 16 residues. Losses at the gene ends were 5 bases for V and 1 base for J; bases not matched to a gene: 3. The CDR3 loop is CASSLGLAGGQETQYF. The CDR3 bases are TGTGCCAGCAGCCTTGGACTAGCGGGGGGCCAAGAGACCCAGTACTTC.

This chain links TRBV27 with TRBJ1-5; D unresolved. V gave up 5 bases and J gave up 5 bases, with 13 bases separating them. Germline V lookup: CDR1 MNHEY, CDR2 SMNVEV (reference sequence). The CDR3 contains 14 residues. CDR3 region: CASSLDGRDQPQHF. The CDR3 DNA follows: TGTGCCAGCAGTCTGGACGGGAGGGATCAGCCCCAGCATTTT.

The V gene is TRBV4-2, the J gene TRBJ2-3; 10 nucleotides match TRBD1. The CDR3 sequence is 17 residues long. The germline V gene encodes CDR1 LGHNA and CDR2 YNFKEQ. V was clipped by 3 bases and J by 4 bases; unmatched bases: 10. This chain's CDR3 is CASSHRPGQGIPDTQYF. The CDR3 DNA reads as TGTGCCAGCAGCCACCGGCCGGGACAGGGGATTCCAGATACGCAGTATTTT.

This clone was seen only a few times. This rearrangement joins TRBV4-2 to TRBJ2-1; TRBD2 matches 9 bases. Germline lookup yields CDR1 LGHNA and CDR2 YNFKEQ. This CDR3 spans 16 amino acids. The V gene end was trimmed by 4 bases and the J gene end by 8 bases; junction bases not matched to a gene: 12. The CDR3 here is CASSRGGGRGGDEQFF. In DNA, the CDR3 is TGTGCCAGCAGCCGAGGGGGCGGGAGGGGCGGCGATGAGCAGTTCTTC.

This chain connects TRBV27 to TRBJ2-3, with 9 positions matching TRBD2. This CDR3 contains 14 residues. With 1 base clipped from V and 11 bases from J, the junction kept 7 bases outside the gene matches. Germline CDR1 reads MNHEY; CDR2 reads SMNVEV (reference sequence). The CDR3 DNA reads as TGTGCCAGCAGTTTATTGGCGGGAGGGCCCGGGCAGTATTTT. Translating gives CASSLLAGGPGQYF.

In DNA, the CDR3 is TGCGCCAGCAGCTTGGCCCAGGCTAACTATGGCTACACCTTC. Translating it yields CASSLAQANYGYTF. This chain joins TRBV5-1 and TRBJ1-2; D unclear. The length of the CDR3 is 14 residues. V lost 0 bases, J lost 0 bases, and 6 bases lay in between. Germline CDR1 reads SGHRS; CDR2 reads YFSETQ.

In DNA form, the CDR3 reads TGTGCCAGCACCGGGACTAGAGGCGGGGAGACCCAGTACTTC. It is translated as CASTGTRGGETQYF. The chain couples TRBV2 to TRBJ2-5; 8 nucleotides match TRBD2. This CDR3 is 14 amino acids long. Per the germline V gene, CDR1 is SNHLY and CDR2 is FYNNEI. Germline trimming cut 7 bases from V and 5 bases from J; bases unmatched to any gene: 9.

The chain has TRBV7-7 and TRBJ2-2, with 7 bases fitting TRBD2. This CDR3 is 16 amino acids long. Trimming removed 5 bases from V and 4 bases from J; junction bases left unmatched: 10. Per germline, CDR1 SSHAT and CDR2 FNYEAQ (reference sequence). This CDR3 reads CASSTTSQAATGELFF. The CDR3 DNA is TGTGCCAGCAGCACGACTAGCCAGGCGGCCACCGGGGAGCTGTTTTTT.

The chain joins TRBV13 to TRBJ2-7, with 15 nucleotides matching TRBD2. The CDR3 has 17 residues. Germline V CDR1 and CDR2: PRHDT, FYEKMQ (reference sequence). Trimming at V came to 5 bases and at J to 0 bases, leaving 5 bases not matched to a gene. In DNA, the CDR3 is TGTGCCAGCAGCCCTGGACTAGCGGGAGGGCCCTCCTACGAGCAGTACTTC. Amino acids: CASSPGLAGGPSYEQYF.

The chain recombines TRBV3-1 (or the pseudogene TRBV3-2) with TRBJ2-3; TRBD2 might be the D (6 bases). The CDR3 spans 15 residues. CDR1 is LGHDT, CDR2 YNNKEL, per germline (reference sequence). Trimming took off 1 base at V and 5 bases at J, with 13 bases between the two ends. CDR3 sequence (DNA): TGTGCCAGCAGCCAAGGGGACTCCCTGGGAGATACGCAGTATTTT. Protein: CASSQGDSLGDTQYF.

The chain combines TRBV7-6 with TRBJ1-2; TRBD1 is a possible D gene (6 bases). This CDR3 is 15 amino acids long. In germline, CDR1 is SGHVS, CDR2 FNYEAQ. V lost 5 bases to trimming and J lost 2 bases, with 15 bases between them. The CDR3 sequence is CASSPQGPLNYGYTF. The CDR3 DNA reads as TGTGCCAGCAGCCCACAGGGTCCCTTAAACTATGGCTACACCTTC. The full variable domain, completed using reference TRBV7-6 and TRBJ1-2, is GAGVSQSPRYKVTKRGQDVALRCDPISGHVSLYWYRQALGQGPEFLTYFNYEAQQDKSGLPNDRFSAERPEGSISTLTIQRTEQRDSAMYRCASSPQGPLNYGYTFGSGTRLTVV.

In this sample, this clone turned up once. The V and J genes are TRBV7-2 and TRBJ2-1; 7 bases agree with TRBD2. Germline V gene data show CDR1 as SGHTA and CDR2 as FQGNSA. The CDR3 spans 15 residues. V lost 5 bases, J lost 6 bases, and 10 bases stayed unmatched. The CDR3 is CASSPREGRTNEQFF. The CDR3 DNA sequence: TGTGCCAGCAGCCCAAGGGAGGGACGAACCAATGAGCAGTTCTTC. The full variable domain, its missing parts supplied by reference TRBV7-2 and TRBJ2-1, is GAGVSQSPSNKVTEKGKDVELRCDPISGHTALYWYRQSLGQGLEFLIYFQGNSAPDKSGLPSDRFSAERTGGSVSTLTIQRTQQEDSAVYLCASSPREGRTNEQFFGPGTRLTVL.